One and the same sample provided the 27 T cell receptor beta chains below, sequenced in a study of vaccination effects on CD4 cells after COVID-19. These receptors have no identified antigens. Sequencing followed a ViraFEST assay step that expanded antigen-specific CD4+ T cells with viral peptide pools. CD4+ T cell isolation took place after approximately 11 days of culture. Participants were vaccinated with two doses of either the BNT162b2 or mRNA-1273 vaccine. Some clones are missing from TCRdb's copy, which holds only in-frame ones; the method was immunoSEQ multiplex PCR. The sample shows some 22,000 clones, around 69% of them seen only once. The sample here was CD4+ T cells from PBMCs cultured with HCoV-229E spike peptides, taken after COVID-19 vaccination. These receptors were obtained from a human donor who received a COVID-19 vaccine.

This clone was seen more than once but under ten times. The chain combines TRBV11-2 with TRBJ2-7; a possible D gene is TRBD1 (6 bases). The germline V gene encodes CDR1 SGHAT and CDR2 FQNNGV. The V end lost 5 bases, the J end lost 4 bases, and 12 bases lay between the germline ends. There are 13 residues in the CDR3. DNA of the CDR3: TGTGCCAGCAGCGCGGACAGAGCGTACGAGCAGTACTTC. Encoded protein: CASSADRAYEQYF.

CDR3 region: CASSVAAGRTNEKLFF. In DNA form, the CDR3 reads TGTGCCAGCAGCGTAGCCGCGGGACGGACTAATGAAAAACTGTTTTTT. The chain recombines TRBV9 with TRBJ1-4; maybe TRBD1 (5 bases). Germline V CDR1 and CDR2: SGDLS, YYNGEE. Trimming removed 0 bases from V and 2 bases from J, with 11 bases in between. This CDR3 contains 16 residues.

The rearrangement links TRBV7-9 to TRBJ2-7; the D gene is possibly TRBD2 (5 bases). Trimming cost V 3 bases and J 0 bases, with 15 bases left between them. Germline V gene lookup returns CDR1 SEHNR and CDR2 FQNEAQ (reference sequence). The CDR3 sequence is 16 residues long. CDR3 residues: CASSFASRMSSYEQYF. The CDR3 coding sequence is TGTGCCAGCAGCTTCGCTAGCCGCATGAGCTCCTACGAGCAGTACTTC.

The chain recombines TRBV3-1 (or the pseudogene TRBV3-2) with TRBJ1-2; no clear D. The CDR3 spans 14 residues. Germline V lookup: CDR1 LGHDT, CDR2 YNNKEL (reference sequence). Deletions cut 1 base from V and 4 bases from J, with 10 bases between. The CDR3 spells CASSQAGGAYGYTF. CDR3 coding DNA: TGTGCCAGCAGCCAAGCCGGTGGAGCCTATGGCTACACCTTC.

As DNA, the CDR3 is TGTGCCAGCAGCTTAGTGACCGGCCGTCGGTCCTATAATTCACCCCTCCACTTT. Translating it yields CASSLVTGRRSYNSPLHF. The rearrangement links TRBV7-6 to TRBJ1-6; no firm D call. The CDR3 has 18 residues. V lost 1 base and J lost 1, with 14 bases in between. Germline V CDR1 and CDR2: SGHVS, FNYEAQ. Together with reference TRBV7-6 and TRBJ1-6, the CDR3 gives the full variable domain: GAGVSQSPRYKVTKRGQDVALRCDPISGHVSLYWYRQALGQGPEFLTYFNYEAQQDKSGLPNDRFSAERPEGSISTLTIQRTEQRDSAMYRCASSLVTGRRSYNSPLHFGNGTRLTVT.

The genes are TRBV20-1 and TRBJ2-1; D possibly matches TRBD1 or TRBD2 (6 bases each). Trimming stripped 3 bases from V and 5 bases from J, with 8 bases between. The length of the CDR3 is 12 residues. Germline assignment: CDR1 DFQATT and CDR2 SNEGSKA (reference sequence). CDR3 amino acids: CSASRGDNEQFF. The CDR3 bases are TGCAGTGCTAGTAGGGGGGACAATGAGCAGTTCTTC.

This chain uses TRBV5-1 with TRBJ1-6; D might be TRBD1 (5 bases). The CDR3 is 16 residues long. Germline V gene data show CDR1 as SGHRS and CDR2 as YFSETQ. The germline V and J ends were trimmed by 4 bases and 6 bases, with 17 bases remaining between them. The CDR3 protein is CASSARGNSLNSPLHF. As DNA, the CDR3 is TGCGCCAGCAGCGCTCGGGGGAATTCCCTTAATTCACCCCTCCACTTT.

The gene calls are TRBV3-1 (or the pseudogene TRBV3-2) and TRBJ2-2; TRBD2 matches 11 bases. The V and J ends lost 6 bases and 2 bases, in that order; junction bases with no gene match: 5. CDR1 and CDR2 (germline): LGHDT, YNNKEL (reference sequence). The CDR3 totals 16 residues. This CDR3 is CASRPTSGTNTGELFF. The DNA for the CDR3 is TGTGCCAGCAGACCGACTAGCGGGACCAACACCGGGGAGCTGTTTTTT.

The V and J genes are TRBV3-1 (or the pseudogene TRBV3-2) and TRBJ2-1; perhaps TRBD1 as D (6 bases). Germline assignment: CDR1 LGHDT and CDR2 YNNKEL (reference sequence). Trimming left V 1 base short and J 9 bases short, with 16 bases between. This CDR3 is built from 15 residues. DNA of the CDR3: TGTGCCAGCAGCCAAGTAAATCAGGGGCCCGGTGAGCAGTTCTTC. Residues: CASSQVNQGPGEQFF.

The V and J genes are TRBV11-2 and TRBJ2-7; D may be TRBD2 (7 bases). V was shortened by 2 bases and J by 9 bases, with 11 bases between the two germline ends. Germline V lookup: CDR1 SGHAT, CDR2 FQNNGV. CDR3 length: 12 amino acids. Here the CDR3 DNA reads TGTGCCAGCAGCTTACGGGGGGCCGGGCAGTACTTC. Protein sequence: CASSLRGAGQYF. Looking up the rest from reference TRBV11-2 and TRBJ2-7 gives the full variable domain: EAGVAQSPRYKIIEKRQSVAFWCNPISGHATLYWYQQILGQGPKLLIQFQNNGVVDDSQLPKDRFSAERLKGVDSTLKIQPAKLEDSAVYLCASSLRGAGQYFGPGTRLTVT.

The V call is TRBV7-6, the J call TRBJ2-7; either TRBD1 or TRBD2 may fit D (5 bases each). CDR1 and CDR2 (germline): SGHVS, FNYEAQ. With 6 bases removed from V and 2 bases from J, the gap between germline ends came to 11 bases. This CDR3 has 13 residues. CDR3 nucleotide sequence: TGTGCCAGCAGTCGGGACGAGACCTACGAGCAGTACTTC. Its translation is CASSRDETYEQYF.

The chain recombines TRBV12-3 or TRBV12-4 with TRBJ2-3; the D gene is possibly TRBD2 (5 bases). The CDR3 spans 12 residues. Trimming stripped 4 bases from V and 11 bases from J, with 13 bases between. For the CDR3, the DNA is TGTGCCAGCAGTTCTGGGAGTAGGCTGCAGTATTTT. It encodes CASSSGSRLQYF.

V gene TRBV7-8 combines with J gene TRBJ2-7; 8 bases are shared with TRBD1. Germline trimming cut 3 bases from V and 7 bases from J; bases unmatched to any gene: 8. Per germline, CDR1 SGHVS and CDR2 FQNEAQ. The CDR3 contains 14 residues. CDR3 bases: TGTGCCAGCAGCTTGGACAGGGTCCTTCGGGAGCAGTACTTC. Translated, it gives CASSLDRVLREQYF. The variable domain in full, completed from reference TRBV7-8 and TRBJ2-7, reads GAGVSQSPRYKVAKRGQDVALRCDPISGHVSLFWYQQALGQGPEFLTYFQNEAQLDKSGLPSDRFFAERPEGSVSTLKIQRTQQEDSAVYLCASSLDRVLREQYFGPGTRLTVT.

V and J are TRBV3-1 (or the pseudogene TRBV3-2) and TRBJ2-7; D is perhaps TRBD1 or TRBD2 (5 bases each). V gave up 4 bases and J gave up 2 bases, with 12 bases separating them. CDR1 is LGHDT and CDR2 is YNNKEL in the germline V gene (reference sequence). The CDR3 length is 14 residues. CDR3 coding DNA: TGTGCCAGCAGCCTCCGGGACGGGACCTACGAGCAGTACTTC. This encodes CASSLRDGTYEQYF.

A few counts support this clone. The rearrangement joins TRBV7-8 to TRBJ1-1, with D maybe TRBD1 (5 bases). Germline V gene lookup returns CDR1 SGHVS and CDR2 FQNEAQ. V was shortened by 1 base and J by 0 bases, with 18 bases between the two germline ends. This CDR3 comprises 18 residues. CDR3 sequence: CASSLGGGALVVNTEAFF. CDR3 in DNA: TGTGCCAGCAGCTTAGGTGGAGGGGCGCTGGTCGTGAACACTGAAGCTTTCTTT.

This clone appeared a single time. This rearrangement joins TRBV12-3 or TRBV12-4 to TRBJ2-7; tentatively, D is TRBD1 (6 bases). V lost 4 bases to trimming and J lost 2 bases, with 9 bases between them. The CDR3 is 13 amino acids. The CDR3 loop is CASSWDTPYEQYF. The CDR3 region has the DNA TGTGCCAGCAGTTGGGACACCCCCTACGAGCAGTACTTC.

The J gene is TRBJ1-2, the V gene TRBV6-5; D is unclear. The V end lost 7 bases, the J end lost 7 bases, and 19 bases lay between the germline ends. The germline V gene encodes CDR1 MNHEY and CDR2 SVGAGI. The CDR3 consists of 14 residues. This chain's CDR3 is CASTLGEGSRGYTF. In DNA form, the CDR3 reads TGTGCCAGCACCCTTGGGGAGGGCTCCCGTGGCTACACCTTC.

The chain links TRBV4-1 to TRBJ2-1; perhaps TRBD2 as D (5 bases). CDR3 length: 16 amino acids. V lost 4 bases and J lost 4, with 17 bases in between. Germline CDR1 is MGHRA and CDR2 is YSYEKL. The CDR3 region has the DNA TGCGCCAGCAGCCCCCTGGAGCGGTCGAGGTACAATGAGCAGTTCTTC. Translating it yields CASSPLERSRYNEQFF.

This chain links TRBV18 with TRBJ1-2, with TRBD1 matching over 10 bases. The ends lost 0 bases at V and 3 bases at J; junction bases unmatched: 1. The germline V gene encodes CDR1 KGHSH and CDR2 LQKENI. The CDR3 totals 15 residues. CDR3 DNA sequence: TGTGCCAGCTCACCACCGGGACAGGGGTACTATGGCTACACCTTC. This translates into CASSPPGQGYYGYTF.

The chain carries TRBV21-1 and TRBJ2-7. TRBV21-1 is termed a pseudogene. The CDR3 consists of 16 residues. The CDR3 DNA follows: TGTGCCAGCAGCAAAGTGACGGACCGCATTACCTACGAGCAGTACTTC. Its translation is CASSKVTDRITYEQYF.

The chain carries TRBV6-5 and TRBJ1-3; D is possibly TRBD1 (6 bases). This CDR3 contains 16 residues. V was trimmed by 0 bases and J by 4 bases, leaving 13 bases between them. Germline loops: CDR1 MNHEY, CDR2 SVGAGI. As DNA, the CDR3 is TGTGCCAGCAGTTACTCTGGGGACAAATTAGGAAACACCATATATTTT. It translates to CASSYSGDKLGNTIYF.

The chain combines TRBV29-1 with TRBJ2-7; 9 bases are shared with TRBD1. V was pared by 8 bases and J by 4 bases, with 15 bases of the junction left unmatched. Looked up from germline, CDR1 is SQVTM and CDR2 is ANQGSEA. The CDR3 runs to 15 residues. CDR3 sequence: CSPQTEVGTGYEQYF. The CDR3, as DNA: TGCAGCCCCCAAACGGAGGTGGGGACAGGGTACGAGCAGTACTTC.

This sequence joins TRBV11-2 and TRBJ1-3; unclear D gene. The CDR3 covers 17 residues. V lost 2 bases and J 1 base, leaving 15 bases between the germline ends. CDR1 and CDR2 (germline): SGHAT, FQNNGV. In DNA form, the CDR3 reads TGTGCCAGCAGCTTAATTCTTGGGCAACTATCTGGAAACACCATATATTTT. It specifies CASSLILGQLSGNTIYF.

The V call is TRBV29-1, the J call TRBJ2-1; 12 nucleotides agree with TRBD2. The germline V gene encodes CDR1 SQVTM and CDR2 ANQGSEA. V trimming: 5 bases; J trimming: 7 bases; junction bases outside the gene matches: 3. CDR3 length: 13 amino acids. Here the CDR3 reads CSVLAGGRNEQFF. In nucleotides, the CDR3 is TGCAGCGTTCTAGCGGGGGGGCGGAATGAGCAGTTCTTC.

This sequence joins TRBV18 and TRBJ2-1; a possible D gene is TRBD2 (5 bases). V shed 3 bases and J shed 9 bases, with 9 bases lying between them. The CDR3 extends over 12 amino acids. CDR1 KGHSH and CDR2 LQKENI come from the germline V gene. The CDR3 here is CASSPGSSEQFF. CDR3 nucleotides: TGTGCCAGCTCACCTGGGAGCAGTGAGCAGTTCTTC.

This chain links TRBV4-2 with TRBJ2-1; 7 bases match TRBD2. The ends lost 6 bases at V and 0 bases at J; junction bases unmatched: 5. CDR3 length: 15 residues. Germline V gene data show CDR1 as LGHNA and CDR2 as YNFKEQ. CDR3 bases: TGTGCCAGCAGGGCTAGCGGAAGCTCCTACAATGAGCAGTTCTTC. It encodes CASRASGSSYNEQFF.

This clone was seen a few times. The chain joins TRBV27 to TRBJ2-5, with 8 nucleotides matching TRBD1. The germline V gene encodes CDR1 MNHEY and CDR2 SMNVEV (reference sequence). The CDR3 loop spans 14 amino acids. With V trimmed by 0 bases and J by 5 bases, 2 bases remained unmatched. The CDR3 region has the DNA TGTGCCAGCAGTTTATCGAGACAGGGGGAGACCCAGTACTTC. Amino acids: CASSLSRQGETQYF.